The next 16 T cell receptor beta chains were all read from a single sample in a study of shared clonotypes between healthy human individuals. Sequencing used immunoSEQ multiplex PCR; TCRdb keeps in-frame clones, though not all of them. The sample has 2,500,000 or so clones, roughly 92% seen once. The sequenced sample was naive CD4+ T cells sorted from blood. The subset was: CD45RA+ positively selected. Receptors were obtained from a man younger than 35 in good health.

This chain uses TRBV7-8 with TRBJ2-7, with TRBD2 identical over 9 bases. The trim removed 0 bases at V and 0 bases at J, leaving 9 bases unmatched. There are 18 residues in the CDR3. Germline values: CDR1 SGHVS, CDR2 FQNEAQ. DNA for the CDR3: TGTGCCAGCAGCTTAGCAACTGCCGGGACTAGCATCTCCTACGAGCAGTACTTC. It translates to CASSLATAGTSISYEQYF.

This clone was seen a handful of times. The chain joins TRBV7-9 to TRBJ2-2; 7 positions agree with TRBD2. The germline V gene has CDR1 SEHNR and CDR2 FQNEAQ (reference sequence). V was pared by 5 bases and J by 4 bases, with 16 bases of the junction left unmatched. The CDR3 contains 18 residues. CDR3 nucleotides: TGTGCCAGCAGCCCCCTACCAGGGCTAGCGGTACTCACCGGGGAGCTGTTTTTT. This translates into CASSPLPGLAVLTGELFF.

This clone was seen only once. V usage is TRBV9 and J usage is TRBJ1-1; the D is unclear. The germline V and J ends were trimmed by 5 bases and 1 base, with 12 bases remaining between them. This CDR3 comprises 14 residues. The germline CDR1 and CDR2 sequences are SGDLS and YYNGEE. CDR3 amino acids: CASRGPGSNTEAFF. The CDR3 DNA is TGTGCCAGCAGAGGCCCCGGGTCGAACACTGAAGCTTTCTTT.

The chain couples TRBV2 to TRBJ1-1; D is uncertain. CDR1 and CDR2 (germline): SNHLY, FYNNEI. The CDR3 spans 15 residues. V lost 4 bases, J lost 5 bases, and 17 bases lay in between. CDR3 residues: CASSVRSNIRTEAFF. The DNA of the CDR3 is TGTGCCAGCAGTGTCCGGAGCAATATTAGGACTGAAGCTTTCTTT.

The chain employs TRBV7-9 and TRBJ1-1; unclear D gene. The CDR3 consists of 15 residues. The V gene lost 3 bases and the J gene lost 1 base, with 12 bases spanning the gap. The germline CDR1 and CDR2 sequences are SEHNR and FQNEAQ (reference sequence). The CDR3 DNA reads as TGTGCCAGCAGCTTCCCCATGGGGTGGAACACTGAAGCTTTCTTT. It encodes CASSFPMGWNTEAFF.

Turning to this clone: One junction end does not reproduce the germline sequence, and a read error may be involved. This rearrangement joins TRBV9 to TRBJ1-5; 7 nucleotides agree with TRBD1. The CDR3 loop spans 13 amino acids. Germline values: CDR1 SGDLS, CDR2 YYNGEE. CDR3 coding DNA: TGTGCCAGCAGCGAGACAGGGAATCAGTCCCAGCATTTT. It is translated as CASSETGNQSQHF.

A word on this clone: Other nucleotide sequences in the sample specify the same CDR3. The V gene is TRBV6-1, the J gene TRBJ1-2; D uncertain. The germline V gene has CDR1 MNHNS and CDR2 SASEGT. Trimming left V 3 bases short and J 4 bases short, with 6 bases between. This CDR3 comprises 12 residues. DNA for the CDR3: TGTGCCAGCAGTGACGGAAGCTATGGCTACACCTTC. It codes for CASSDGSYGYTF.

This sequence joins TRBV6-5 and TRBJ1-2, with a possible D match to TRBD1 (5 bases). Germline CDR1 and CDR2: MNHEY and SVGAGI. The CDR3 extends over 14 amino acids. V shed 6 bases and J shed 8 bases, with 19 bases lying between them. The CDR3 loop is CASRDPGHVLGYTF. The CDR3, as DNA: TGTGCCAGCAGAGACCCAGGACACGTTCTGGGCTACACCTTC.

This chain uses TRBV2 with TRBJ2-3; the match to TRBD1 covers 7 bases. Germline V gene data show CDR1 as SNHLY and CDR2 as FYNNEI. V shed 7 bases and J 3 bases; nucleotides not matched to a gene: 10. The CDR3 extends over 15 amino acids. The CDR3 DNA sequence: TGTGCCAGCACCATAGACAGGGTCTTGACAGATACGCAGTATTTT. Translation gives CASTIDRVLTDTQYF.

This chain joins TRBV6-5 and TRBJ2-6, with 8 positions matching TRBD2. The CDR3 length is 16 residues. In germline, CDR1 is MNHEY, CDR2 SVGAGI. J gave up 2 bases and V 1 base, and 1 base lay outside the gene matches. In nucleotides, the CDR3 is TGTGCCAGCAGTTACTGGCGGGGGGCTGGGGCCAACGTCCTGACTTTC. It specifies CASSYWRGAGANVLTF.

The chain has TRBV19 and TRBJ1-1; unclear D gene. This CDR3 is 15 amino acids long. The ends were cut back, 1 base at V and 1 base at J, with 10 bases in the middle. CDR1 and CDR2 (germline): LNHDA, SQIVND (reference sequence). CDR3: CASSIGPSSNTEAFF. In DNA form, the CDR3 reads TGTGCCAGTAGTATAGGGCCGTCCTCGAACACTGAAGCTTTCTTT.

The V gene is TRBV6-1, the J gene TRBJ1-5, with unresolved D. This CDR3 comprises 13 residues. The germline V and J ends were trimmed by 7 bases and 0 bases, with 7 bases remaining between them. CDR1 is MNHNS, CDR2 SASEGT, per germline. CDR3 bases: TGTGCCAGCACGGATTATAGCAATCAGCCCCAGCATTTT. This sequence encodes CASTDYSNQPQHF.

The chain uses TRBV6-6 and TRBJ2-7, with D unresolved. CDR1 and CDR2 (germline): MNHNY, SVGAGI (reference sequence). Trimming took off 6 bases at V and 5 bases at J, with 20 bases between the two ends. The CDR3 runs 15 residues. CDR3 DNA: TGTGCCAGCAGACCCGGATCCGACACGTTAAACGAGCAGTACTTC. Its protein is CASRPGSDTLNEQYF.

The chain employs TRBV11-2 and TRBJ1-2; 8 bases are shared with TRBD1. CDR1 is SGHAT and CDR2 is FQNNGV in the germline V gene. The CDR3 consists of 14 residues. V was pared by 0 bases and J by 8 bases, with 5 bases of the junction left unmatched. The CDR3 coding sequence is TGTGCCAGCAGCTTAGATCGGACAGGGCCAGGCTACACCTTC. It is translated as CASSLDRTGPGYTF.

CDR3 sequence (DNA): TGTGCCAGCAGTTACTCGACTAGCGGGGGGGACTGGGGTGAGCAGTTCTTC. Translating it yields CASSYSTSGGDWGEQFF. The genes are TRBV6-7 and TRBJ2-1, with TRBD2 matching over 14 bases. TRBV6-7 is an ORF; its function is uncertain. CDR3 size: 17 residues. Losses at the gene ends were 0 bases for V and 9 bases for J; bases not matched to a gene: 7.

This clone appeared a few times. Other DNA variants within this sample encode the same CDR3. The rearrangement joins TRBV5-4 to TRBJ2-7; perhaps D is TRBD1 or TRBD2 (5 bases each). Trimming left V 1 base short and J 0 bases short, with 8 bases between. The germline V gene has CDR1 SGHNT and CDR2 YYREEE (reference sequence). This CDR3 region has 14 residues. This CDR3 is CASSLSGSSYEQYF. In DNA form, the CDR3 reads TGTGCCAGCAGCTTGTCAGGGAGCTCCTACGAGCAGTACTTC. Full variable domain (outside the CDR3, taken from reference TRBV5-4 and TRBJ2-7): ETGVTQSPTHLIKTRGQQVTLRCSSQSGHNTVSWYQQALGQGPQFIFQYYREEENGRGNFPPRFSGLQFPNYSSELNVNALELDDSALYLCASSLSGSSYEQYFGPGTRLTVT.